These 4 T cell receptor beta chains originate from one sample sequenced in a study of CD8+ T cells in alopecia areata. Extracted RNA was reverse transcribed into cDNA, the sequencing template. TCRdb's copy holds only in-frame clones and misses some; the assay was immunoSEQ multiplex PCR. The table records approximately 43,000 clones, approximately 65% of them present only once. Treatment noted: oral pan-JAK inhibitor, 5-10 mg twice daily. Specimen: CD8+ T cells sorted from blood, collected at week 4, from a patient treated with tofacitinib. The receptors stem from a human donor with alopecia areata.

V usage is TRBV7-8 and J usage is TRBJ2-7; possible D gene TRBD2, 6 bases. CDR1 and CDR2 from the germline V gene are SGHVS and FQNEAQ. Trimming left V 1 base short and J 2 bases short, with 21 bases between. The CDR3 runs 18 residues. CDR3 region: CASSLVFSGLDLTYEQYF. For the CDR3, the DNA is TGTGCCAGCAGCTTAGTATTTAGCGGATTAGATCTAACCTACGAGCAGTACTTC. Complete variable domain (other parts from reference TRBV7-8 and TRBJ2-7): GAGVSQSPRYKVAKRGQDVALRCDPISGHVSLFWYQQALGQGPEFLTYFQNEAQLDKSGLPSDRFFAERPEGSVSTLKIQRTQQEDSAVYLCASSLVFSGLDLTYEQYFGPGTRLTVT.

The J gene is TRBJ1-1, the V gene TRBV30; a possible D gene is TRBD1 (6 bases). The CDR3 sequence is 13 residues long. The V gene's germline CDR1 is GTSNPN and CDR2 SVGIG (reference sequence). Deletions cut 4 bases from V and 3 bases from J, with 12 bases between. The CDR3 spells CAWNPSGDTEAFF. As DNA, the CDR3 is TGTGCCTGGAACCCTTCAGGGGACACTGAAGCTTTCTTT.

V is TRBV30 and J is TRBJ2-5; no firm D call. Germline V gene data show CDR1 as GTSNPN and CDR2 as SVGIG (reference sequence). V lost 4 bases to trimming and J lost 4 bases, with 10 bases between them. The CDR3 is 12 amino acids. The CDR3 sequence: CAWKGRGETQYF. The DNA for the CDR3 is TGTGCCTGGAAAGGGCGAGGAGAGACCCAGTACTTC.

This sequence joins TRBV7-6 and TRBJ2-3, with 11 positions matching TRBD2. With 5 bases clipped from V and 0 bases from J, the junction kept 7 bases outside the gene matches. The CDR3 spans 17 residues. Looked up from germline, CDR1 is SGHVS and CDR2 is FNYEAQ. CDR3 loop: CASSPTPSGGSTDTQYF. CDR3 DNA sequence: TGTGCCAGCAGCCCTACGCCTAGCGGGGGGAGCACAGATACGCAGTATTTT.